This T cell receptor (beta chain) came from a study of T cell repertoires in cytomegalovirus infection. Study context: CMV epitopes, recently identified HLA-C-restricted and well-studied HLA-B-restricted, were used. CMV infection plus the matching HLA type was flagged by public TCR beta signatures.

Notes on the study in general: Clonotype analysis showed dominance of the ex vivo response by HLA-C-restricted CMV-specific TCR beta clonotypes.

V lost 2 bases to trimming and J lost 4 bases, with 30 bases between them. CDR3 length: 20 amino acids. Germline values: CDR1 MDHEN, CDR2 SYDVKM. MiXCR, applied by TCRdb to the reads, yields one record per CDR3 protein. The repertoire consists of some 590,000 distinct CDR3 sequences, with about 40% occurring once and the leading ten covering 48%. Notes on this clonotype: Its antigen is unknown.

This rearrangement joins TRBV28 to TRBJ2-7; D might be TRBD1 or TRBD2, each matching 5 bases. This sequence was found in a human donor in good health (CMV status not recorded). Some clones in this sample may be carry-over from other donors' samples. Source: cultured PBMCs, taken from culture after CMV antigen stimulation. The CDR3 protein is CASSLGSWTWGRRVTYEQYF. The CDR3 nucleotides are TGTGCCAGCAGTTTAGGATCGTGGACCTGGGGACGGCGCGTCACTTACGAGCAGTACTTC.